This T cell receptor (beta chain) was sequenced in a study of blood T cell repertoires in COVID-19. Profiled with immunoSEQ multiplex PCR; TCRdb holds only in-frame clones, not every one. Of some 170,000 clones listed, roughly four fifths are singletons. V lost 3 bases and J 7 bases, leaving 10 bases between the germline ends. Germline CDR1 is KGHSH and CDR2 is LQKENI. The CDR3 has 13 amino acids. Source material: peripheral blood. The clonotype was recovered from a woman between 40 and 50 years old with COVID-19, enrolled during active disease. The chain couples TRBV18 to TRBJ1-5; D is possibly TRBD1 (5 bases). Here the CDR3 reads CASSPGRGQPQHF. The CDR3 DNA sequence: TGTGCCAGCTCACCTGGGAGGGGACAGCCCCAGCATTTT. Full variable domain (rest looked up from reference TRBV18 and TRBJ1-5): NAGVMQNPRHLVRRRGQEARLRCSPMKGHSHVYWYRQLPEEGLKFMVYLQKENIIDESGMPKERFSAEFPKEGPSILRIQQVVRGDSAAYFCASSPGRGQPQHFGDGTRLSIL.